These 2 T cell receptor beta chains were all obtained from the same sample, sequenced in a study of cytomegalovirus exposure and HLA in healthy donors. PCR used 60 Vbeta primers and 13 Jbeta primers. Produced via immunoSEQ multiplex PCR; TCRdb's table is partial and in-frame only. The specimen's table records about 210,000 clones. Sequencing was done on a sample of PBMCs. These receptors originate from a woman in her 30s in good health and CMV-seropositive.

The chain has TRBV29-1 and TRBJ1-2, with TRBD1 identical over 8 bases. Germline V gene lookup returns CDR1 SQVTM and CDR2 ANQGSEA. V shed 4 bases and J 8 bases; nucleotides not matched to a gene: 6. CDR3 length equals 12 residues. In DNA form, the CDR3 reads TGCAGCGTTGGGGGACAGGCCGAGGGCTACACCTTC. As protein: CSVGGQAEGYTF. Supplemented by reference TRBV29-1 and TRBJ1-2, the full variable domain reads SAVISQKPSRDICQRGTSLTIQCQVDSQVTMMFWYRQQPGQSLTLIATANQGSEATYESGFVIDKFPISRPNLTFSTLTVSNMSPEDSSIYLCSVGGQAEGYTFGSGTRLTVV.

The CDR3 sequence: CASSLGRRDGFYEQYF. The CDR3 nucleotides read TGCGCCAGCAGCTTGGGAAGGCGGGACGGTTTCTACGAGCAGTACTTC. The chain employs TRBV5-1 and TRBJ2-5, with TRBD2 as a possible D gene (6 bases). The DNA end is a closer match to TRBJ2-7, so the J assignment may be wrong. The germline V gene has CDR1 SGHRS and CDR2 YFSETQ. The CDR3 length is 16 residues.